This T cell receptor beta chain originates from a study of blood T cell repertoires in COVID-19. CDR3 length: 14 amino acids. After removal of 5 bases from V and 2 bases from J, the junction contained 3 bases not matched to a gene. CDR1 is LNHDA, CDR2 SQIVND, per germline (reference sequence). A single count supports this clone. Here immunoSEQ multiplex PCR was the method, and the copy in TCRdb shows in-frame clones only, minus some. The sample lists some 120,000 clones, approximately 82% seen once, with 3.8% in the top ten. The receptor's source is a woman in her fifties or sixties with acute or convalescent COVID-19. This chain uses TRBV19 with TRBJ1-5; the match to TRBD1 covers 7 bases. The sample taken for sequencing was peripheral blood. The chain's CDR3 is CASSLTGGNQPQHF. CDR3 in DNA: TGTGCCAGTAGTTTAACAGGGGGCAATCAGCCCCAGCATTTT. The full variable domain, completed using reference TRBV19 and TRBJ1-5, is DGGITQSPKYLFRKEGQNVTLSCEQNLNHDAMYWYRQDPGQGLRLIYYSQIVNDFQKGDIAEGYSVSREKKESFPLTVTSAQKNPTAFYLCASSLTGGNQPQHFGDGTRLSIL.